This T cell receptor beta chain was captured in a study of tumor T cells in aggressive B-cell lymphoma. Method: immunoSEQ multiplex PCR; TCRdb's copy keeps in-frame clones and lacks some. The repertoire has about 3,100 clones, approximately 86% of them found once; the top ten carry roughly a sixth. This CDR3 comprises 14 residues. Germline V gene lookup returns CDR1 KGHSH and CDR2 LQKENI. Trimming cost V 3 bases and J 1 base; bases outside gene matches: 2. Material for sequencing was tumor tissue. This TCR was sampled from an adult with diffuse large B cell lymphoma. The chain has TRBV18 and TRBJ1-2; 7 bases align to TRBD1. The CDR3 sequence is CASSPGQDNYGYTF. For the CDR3, the DNA is TGTGCCAGCTCACCCGGACAGGATAACTATGGCTACACCTTC.